The clone carrying this T cell receptor beta chain has ten or more counts. The antigen is unknown. Genomic DNA yielded TCR beta CDR3, amplified by two-round multiplex PCR. The authors ran first-round PCR with primers specific to each TRBV and TRBJ gene. TCRdb processed the multiplex PCR reads anew with MiXCR; each CDR3 protein has one entry. The sample includes about 22,000 distinct CDR3 sequences, approximately 39% of them seen just once. This record belongs to a study of prognosis after radiotherapy for stage I lung cancer. Study-level results: Where distant metastases developed, patients had lower Shannon entropy after stereotactic body radiation therapy.

The CDR3 is 18 residues long. V was clipped by 2 bases and J by 2 bases; unmatched bases: 7. CDR1 is MDHEN, CDR2 SYDVKM, per germline. The TCR comes from a donor at least 50 years old with non-small cell lung cancer. The specimen comprised PBMCs, sampled before or after stereotactic body radiation therapy (not recorded which). This chain uses TRBV28 with TRBJ2-1; 12 bases fit TRBD2. Written as DNA, the CDR3 is TGTGCCAGCAGTTTAAGGCTAGCGGGAGGGCCACCCTACAATGAGCAGTTCTTC. Translated: CASSLRLAGGPPYNEQFF. Based on the CDR3 plus reference TRBV28 and TRBJ2-1, the full variable domain is DVKVTQSSRYLVKRTGEKVFLECVQDMDHENMFWYRQDPGLGLRLIYFSYDVKMKEKGDIPEGYSVSREKKERFSLILESASTNQTSMYLCASSLRLAGGPPYNEQFFGPGTRLTVL.